Listed below are T cell receptor beta chains from one sample, sequenced in a study of T cell responses to AZD1222 COVID-19 vaccine. Some clones are missing from TCRdb's copy, which holds only in-frame ones; the method was immunoSEQ multiplex PCR. The data contain approximately 190,000 clones, around 94% of them singletons. The material sequenced was peripheral blood, taken 28 days after the second dose of the MenACWY control vaccine. Every receptor here comes from an adult who received the MenACWY meningococcal vaccine as a control. Each CDR3 is given with its conserved first and last residue. A D gene is named only where the DNA matches it firmly. Part of the rows lack a size; the others show once, few, many or a class for expanded clones.

j_gene,d_gene,v_gene,abundance,CDR3aa,CDR3nt
TRBJ2-1,TRBD2,TRBV6-2/TRBV6-3,-,CASSYPGASGRIWVQEQFF,TGTGCCAGCAGTTACCCCGGGGCTAGCGGGAGGATTTGGGTACAAGAGCAGTTCTTC
TRBJ2-5,TRBD2,TRBV19,-,CASSTSGRGVGTQYF,TGTGCCAGTAGCACTAGCGGGAGGGGTGTCGGGACCCAGTACTTC
TRBJ2-3,-,TRBV11-1,-,CASSLLLLADTQYF,TGTGCCAGCAGCTTACTGCTCTTGGCGGATACGCAGTATTTT
TRBJ2-5,TRBD1,TRBV7-2,-,CASSLVGADRGGTQYF,TGTGCCAGCAGCTTAGTTGGTGCGGACAGGGGGGGGACCCAGTACTTC
TRBJ1-4,TRBD1,TRBV7-9,-,CASSPTGADNEKLFF,TGTGCCAGCAGCCCGACAGGGGCCGACAATGAAAAACTGTTTTTT
TRBJ2-1,-,TRBV3-1/TRBV3-2,-,CASSQDIGDNEQFF,TGTGCCAGCAGCCAAGACATAGGGGACAATGAGCAGTTCTTC
TRBJ2-1,TRBD2,TRBV6-1,-,CASSEASGLAGYEQFF,TGTGCCAGCAGTGAAGCATCCGGACTAGCTGGGTATGAGCAGTTCTTC
TRBJ2-1,TRBD2,TRBV6-2/TRBV6-3,-,CASSYRSGLNEQFF,TGTGCCAGCAGTTACCGTAGCGGGTTAAATGAGCAGTTCTTC
TRBJ2-6,-,TRBV5-1,-,CASSLRRSSGANVLTF,TGCGCCAGCAGCTTGAGGCGGAGCTCTGGGGCCAACGTCCTGACTTTC
TRBJ1-2,-,TRBV30,-,CAWEDMNYGYTF,TGTGCCTGGGAGGACATGAACTATGGCTACACCTTC
TRBJ2-2,TRBD1,TRBV29-1,once,CSVEDRQGLNTGELFF,TGCAGCGTTGAAGACCGACAGGGGCTTAACACCGGGGAGCTGTTTTTT
TRBJ1-2,-,TRBV7-2,-,CASSLATGGGYGYTF,TGTGCCAGCAGCTTAGCGACGGGGGGCGGTTATGGCTACACCTTC
TRBJ1-6,-,TRBV9,-,CASSVANNDNSPLHF,TGTGCCAGCAGCGTAGCGAACAACGATAATTCACCCCTCCACTTT
TRBJ1-3,-,TRBV19,few,CASSISGILSGNTIYF,TGTGCCAGTAGTATCTCCGGGATCCTCTCTGGAAACACCATATATTTT
TRBJ2-2,-,TRBV24-1,-,CATSDFGGELFF,TGTGCCACCAGTGATTTCGGCGGGGAGCTGTTTTTT
TRBJ2-7,TRBD1,TRBV29-1,few,CSVGGLGTGPLYF,TGCAGCGTTGGGGGATTAGGGACAGGCCCGCTTTACTTC
TRBJ1-5,TRBD1,TRBV7-2,-,CASSLGRGSNQPQHF,TGTGCCAGCAGCTTAGGCAGGGGGAGCAATCAGCCCCAGCATTTT
TRBJ1-1,TRBD1,TRBV28,-,CASSPTGTGLRNTEAFF,TGTGCCAGCAGCCCGACCGGGACAGGGCTGCGGAACACTGAAGCTTTCTTT
TRBJ1-1,-,TRBV30,-,CAWTPVSRTNTEAFF,TGTGCCTGGACCCCCGTCTCCAGGACGAACACTGAAGCTTTCTTT
TRBJ2-3,-,TRBV5-1,-,CASSLVSSWGTQYF,TGCGCCAGCAGCTTGGTATCCAGTTGGGGTACGCAGTATTTT
TRBJ2-2,-,TRBV29-1,-,CSVKGQFNTGELFF,TGCAGCGTTAAGGGTCAGTTTAACACCGGGGAGCTGTTTTTT
TRBJ2-1,TRBD2,TRBV23-1,-,CASSPETTSGPYNEQFF,TGCGCCAGCAGTCCAGAGACGACTAGCGGGCCTTACAATGAGCAGTTCTTC
TRBJ1-3,-,TRBV12-3/TRBV12-4,few,CASSFTGNTIYF,TGTGCCAGCAGTTTTACGGGAAACACCATATATTTT
TRBJ2-2,TRBD1,TRBV29-1,-,CSVRQGARSTGELFF,TGCAGCGTTAGGCAGGGGGCGAGGAGCACCGGGGAGCTGTTTTTT
TRBJ2-1,-,TRBV11-2,-,CASSLGLGYNEQFF,TGTGCCAGCAGCTTAGGGTTAGGCTACAATGAGCAGTTCTTC
TRBJ2-3,-,TRBV3-1/TRBV3-2,once,CASSRRGGVAPDTQYF,TGTGCCAGCAGCCGAAGGGGGGGCGTTGCCCCCGATACGCAGTATTTT
TRBJ2-1,-,TRBV11-2,-,CASSELAKGRNEQFF,TGTGCCAGCAGCGAGTTAGCGAAGGGACGCAATGAGCAGTTCTTC
TRBJ2-3,TRBD2,TRBV3-1/TRBV3-2,few,CASSREGRNTDTQYF,TGTGCCAGCAGCCGGGAGGGCCGAAACACAGATACGCAGTATTTT
TRBJ1-2,-,TRBV30,-,CAWGVVENTF,TGTGCCTGGGGGGTCGTAGAGAACACCTTC
TRBJ1-2,-,TRBV7-8,-,CASSSTILPHFYGYTF,TGTGCCAGCAGCTCCACCATACTCCCTCACTTCTATGGCTACACCTTC
TRBJ2-5,TRBD2,TRBV19,-,CASSNRPLAGETQYF,TGTGCCAGTAGTAACCGCCCGCTAGCGGGGGAGACCCAGTACTTC
TRBJ2-1,TRBD2,TRBV27,-,CASSSRLASSNEQFF,TGTGCCAGCAGTTCTCGACTAGCGAGTTCCAATGAGCAGTTCTTC
TRBJ2-1,TRBD2,TRBV7-9,-,CASSLHSLSGRDNEQFF,TGTGCCAGCAGCTTACATAGTTTGAGCGGGAGGGATAATGAGCAGTTCTTC
TRBJ2-4,-,TRBV7-6,once,CASSPSGDRRNIQYF,TGTGCCAGCAGCCCCTCGGGCGATAGGAGAAACATTCAGTACTTC
TRBJ1-4,TRBD1,TRBV4-3,-,CASSQIRQGVEKLFF,TGCGCCAGCAGCCAGATAAGACAGGGTGTTGAAAAACTGTTTTTT
TRBJ1-2,TRBD1,TRBV28,-,CASSLSGGTSNYGYTF,TGTGCCAGCAGTTTATCAGGGGGGACTTCCAACTATGGCTACACCTTC
TRBJ1-1,-,TRBV30,few,CAWKKDRLNTEAFF,TGTGCCTGGAAAAAAGACAGGTTGAACACTGAAGCTTTCTTT
TRBJ1-1,-,TRBV7-2,-,CASSFSPATMNTEAFF,TGTGCCAGCAGTTTTAGTCCCGCTACCATGAACACTGAAGCTTTCTTT
TRBJ1-2,-,TRBV5-5,-,CASSLNQRSIGGYTF,TGTGCCAGCAGCTTGAATCAAAGGTCGATCGGTGGCTACACCTTC
TRBJ1-1,-,TRBV18,-,CASSPGAPSTNTEAFF,TGTGCCAGCTCCCCAGGGGCCCCCTCGACGAACACTGAAGCTTTCTTT
TRBJ1-2,TRBD1,TRBV5-1,-,CASSPDRGPGYTF,TGCGCCAGCAGCCCGGACAGGGGGCCCGGCTACACCTTC
TRBJ2-2,-,TRBV4-1,-,CASSQDQEWVGELFF,TGCGCCAGCAGCCAAGATCAGGAGTGGGTCGGGGAGCTGTTTTTT
TRBJ1-2,-,TRBV6-6,-,CASSLIQGSNYGYTF,TGTGCCAGCAGTTTGATACAGGGCTCTAACTATGGCTACACCTTC
TRBJ1-1,TRBD1,TRBV19,-,CASDRASEAFF,TGTGCCAGCGACAGGGCCTCTGAAGCTTTCTTT